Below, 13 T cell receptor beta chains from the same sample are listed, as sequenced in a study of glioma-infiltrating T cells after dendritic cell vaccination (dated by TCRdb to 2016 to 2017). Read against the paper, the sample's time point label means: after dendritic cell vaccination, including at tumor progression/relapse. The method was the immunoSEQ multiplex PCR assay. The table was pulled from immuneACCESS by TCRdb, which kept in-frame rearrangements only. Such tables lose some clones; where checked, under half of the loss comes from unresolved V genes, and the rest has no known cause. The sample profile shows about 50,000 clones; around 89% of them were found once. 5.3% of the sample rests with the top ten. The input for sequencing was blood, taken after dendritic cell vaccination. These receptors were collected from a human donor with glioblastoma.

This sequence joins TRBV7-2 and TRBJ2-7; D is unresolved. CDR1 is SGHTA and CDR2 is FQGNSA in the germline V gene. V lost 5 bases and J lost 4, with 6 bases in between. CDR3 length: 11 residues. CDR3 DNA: TGTGCCAGCAGCCTCCGGTACGAGCAGTACTTC. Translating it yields CASSLRYEQYF.

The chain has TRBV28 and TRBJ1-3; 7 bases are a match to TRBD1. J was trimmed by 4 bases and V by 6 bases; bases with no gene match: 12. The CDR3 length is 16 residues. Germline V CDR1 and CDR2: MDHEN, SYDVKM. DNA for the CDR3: TGTGCCAGCAGGGAGACAGGGTTTGGCTTCGGAAACACCATATATTTT. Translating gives CASRETGFGFGNTIYF.

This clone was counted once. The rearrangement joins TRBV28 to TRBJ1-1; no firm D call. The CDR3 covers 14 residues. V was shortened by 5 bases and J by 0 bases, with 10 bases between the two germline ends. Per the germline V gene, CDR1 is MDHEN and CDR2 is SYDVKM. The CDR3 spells CASSQTVMNTEAFF. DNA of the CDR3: TGTGCCAGCAGTCAAACAGTGATGAACACTGAAGCTTTCTTT.

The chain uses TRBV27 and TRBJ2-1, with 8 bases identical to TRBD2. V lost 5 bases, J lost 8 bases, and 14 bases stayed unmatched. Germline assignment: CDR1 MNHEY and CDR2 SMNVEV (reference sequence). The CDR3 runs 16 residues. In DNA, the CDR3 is TGTGCCAGCAGTGCCCAACTTGCGGGAGGTCTCGATGAGCAGTTCTTC. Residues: CASSAQLAGGLDEQFF.

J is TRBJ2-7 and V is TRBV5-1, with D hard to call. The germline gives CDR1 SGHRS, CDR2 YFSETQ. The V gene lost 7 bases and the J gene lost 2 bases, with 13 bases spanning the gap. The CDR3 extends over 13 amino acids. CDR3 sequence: CASAERQPYEQYF. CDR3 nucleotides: TGCGCCAGCGCGGAACGTCAGCCCTACGAGCAGTACTTC.

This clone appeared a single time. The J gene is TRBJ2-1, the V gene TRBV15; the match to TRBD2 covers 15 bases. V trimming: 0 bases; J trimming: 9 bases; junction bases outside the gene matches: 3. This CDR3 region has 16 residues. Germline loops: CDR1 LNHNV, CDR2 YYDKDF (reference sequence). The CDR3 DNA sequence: TGTGCCACCAGCAGAGACCTGGGACTAGCGGGAGGTGAGCAGTTCTTC. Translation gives CATSRDLGLAGGEQFF. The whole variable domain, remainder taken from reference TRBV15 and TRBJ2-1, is DAMVIQNPRYQVTQFGKPVTLSCSQTLNHNVMYWYQQKSSQAPKLLFHYYDKDFNNEADTPDNFQSRRPNTSFCFLDIRSPGLGDTAMYLCATSRDLGLAGGEQFFGPGTRLTVL.

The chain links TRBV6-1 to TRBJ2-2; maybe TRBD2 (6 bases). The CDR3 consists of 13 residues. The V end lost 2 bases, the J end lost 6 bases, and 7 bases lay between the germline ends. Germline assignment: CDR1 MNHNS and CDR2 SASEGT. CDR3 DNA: TGTGCCAGCAGTGAATGGAGGGCCGGGGAGCTGTTTTTT. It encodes CASSEWRAGELFF.

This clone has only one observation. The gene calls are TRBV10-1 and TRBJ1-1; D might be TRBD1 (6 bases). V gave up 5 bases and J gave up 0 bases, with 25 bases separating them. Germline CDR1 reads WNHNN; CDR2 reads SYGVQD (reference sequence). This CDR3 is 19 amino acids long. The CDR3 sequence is CASSPHGSTGQGVNTEAFF. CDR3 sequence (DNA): TGCGCCAGCAGTCCACATGGTTCGACAGGCCAAGGGGTGAACACTGAAGCTTTCTTT.

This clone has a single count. The CDR3 sequence: CASSLVRGWASGANVLTF. CDR3 coding DNA: TGTGCCAGCAGCTTGGTGAGGGGGTGGGCCTCTGGGGCCAACGTCCTGACTTTC. J is TRBJ2-6 and V is TRBV5-6; tentatively, D is TRBD1 (6 bases). The CDR3 sequence is 18 residues long. Germline V gene sequence: CDR1 SGHDT, CDR2 YYEEEE. V was cut by 0 bases and J by 0 bases, with 13 bases left in between.

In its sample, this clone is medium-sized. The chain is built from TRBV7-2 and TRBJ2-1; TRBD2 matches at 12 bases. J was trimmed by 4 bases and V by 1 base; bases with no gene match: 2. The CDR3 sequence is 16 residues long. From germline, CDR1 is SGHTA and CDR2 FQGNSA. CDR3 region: CASSLGLAGAYNEQFF. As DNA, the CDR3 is TGTGCCAGCAGCTTAGGACTAGCGGGAGCTTACAATGAGCAGTTCTTC.

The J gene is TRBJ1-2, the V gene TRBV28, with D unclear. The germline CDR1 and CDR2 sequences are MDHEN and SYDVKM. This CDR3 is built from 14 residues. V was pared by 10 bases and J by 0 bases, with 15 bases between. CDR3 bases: TGTGCCACCCAGGCGGGCCGTTCTAACTATGGCTACACCTTC. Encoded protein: CATQAGRSNYGYTF.

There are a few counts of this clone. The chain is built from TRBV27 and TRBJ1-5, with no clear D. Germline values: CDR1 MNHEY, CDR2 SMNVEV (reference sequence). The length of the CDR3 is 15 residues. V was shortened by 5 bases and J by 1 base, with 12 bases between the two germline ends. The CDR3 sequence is CASSGVGLSNQPQHF. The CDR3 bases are TGTGCCAGCAGTGGAGTTGGACTAAGCAATCAGCCCCAGCATTTT.

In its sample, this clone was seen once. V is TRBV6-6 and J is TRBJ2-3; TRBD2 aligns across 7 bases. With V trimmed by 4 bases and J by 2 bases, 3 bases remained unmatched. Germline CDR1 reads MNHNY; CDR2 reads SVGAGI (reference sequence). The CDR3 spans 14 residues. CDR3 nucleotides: TGTGCCAGCAGTTCAGCGGGGCTCACAGATACGCAGTATTTT. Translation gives CASSSAGLTDTQYF.